These 24 T cell receptor beta chains were sequenced from one sample in a study of metastatic and nonmetastatic thyroid tumors. No patient had received any treatment before thyroid surgery. TCRdb reprocessed the PCR reads via MiXCR. The table has some 18,000 clones, roughly 20% seen once. The specimen was tumor tissue. Receptors originate from a male donor with papillary thyroid cancer or a benign thyroid nodule (not recorded which). Some clones in this sample may be carry-over from other donors' samples.

This clone showed up many times. CDR3 sequence (DNA): TGCAGCGTTGTGGCCCAGTTGAACACTGAAGCTTTCTTT. It specifies CSVVAQLNTEAFF. This chain connects TRBV29-1 to TRBJ1-1; D unclear. Germline CDR1 is SQVTM and CDR2 is ANQGSEA. The ends were cut back, 4 bases at V and 0 bases at J, with 9 bases in the middle. The CDR3 has 13 amino acids.

There are many counts of this clone. The chain couples TRBV29-1 to TRBJ1-2, with D tentatively TRBD1 (5 bases). The CDR3 covers 11 residues. Germline CDR1 SQVTM, CDR2 ANQGSEA. V was shortened by 5 bases and J by 8 bases, with 12 bases between the two germline ends. The CDR3 DNA sequence: TGCAGCGTTCTAGTCTGGGGCGGCTACACCTTC. Translating it yields CSVLVWGGYTF.

This clone was picked up a small number of times. The genes are TRBV15 and TRBJ1-5, with D maybe TRBD1 (6 bases). The CDR3 covers 15 residues. CDR1 is LNHNV, CDR2 YYDKDF, per germline (reference sequence). Trimming took 4 bases from V and 3 from J, leaving 13 bases between them. The CDR3 DNA is TGTGCCACCAGCATCAGGGGCCCCATCAATCAGCCCCAGCATTTT. Protein sequence: CATSIRGPINQPQHF. The whole variable domain, remainder taken from reference TRBV15 and TRBJ1-5, is DAMVIQNPRYQVTQFGKPVTLSCSQTLNHNVMYWYQQKSSQAPKLLFHYYDKDFNNEADTPDNFQSRRPNTSFCFLDIRSPGLGDTAMYLCATSIRGPINQPQHFGDGTRLSIL.

A few counts support this clone. V gene TRBV6-4 combines with J gene TRBJ2-7; D ambiguous. The CDR3 spans 18 residues. Deletions cut 6 bases from V and 1 base from J, with 25 bases between. Germline V gene lookup returns CDR1 MRHNA and CDR2 SNTAGT. The CDR3, as DNA: TGTGCCAGCAGAATCCTTGGGTTCGGCACATCACCTTCCTACGAGCAGTACTTC. Protein sequence: CASRILGFGTSPSYEQYF.

In this sample, this clone turned up a few times. One base away lies a much larger clone, so this may be a sequencing read error. V is TRBV7-9 and J is TRBJ2-5, with D possibly being TRBD1 (6 bases). The J call may be incorrect, as the DNA end agrees better with TRBJ2-1. Germline V CDR1 and CDR2: SEHNR, FQNEAQ (reference sequence). The length of the CDR3 is 15 residues. The CDR3 is CASSDRTVNLNEQFF. CDR3 DNA: TGTGCCAGCAGCGACCGGACAGTGAATCTAAATGAGCAGTTCTTC.

This chain connects TRBV5-1 to TRBJ2-1, with 12 bases aligning to TRBD2. This CDR3 has 17 residues. The germline gives CDR1 SGHRS, CDR2 YFSETQ. J lost 6 bases, V lost 4 bases, and 11 bases had no gene match. CDR3 residues: CASSPAPLAGGGNEQFF. CDR3 bases: TGCGCCAGCAGCCCCGCCCCACTAGCGGGGGGTGGCAATGAGCAGTTCTTC.

This chain uses TRBV19 with TRBJ2-3; D perhaps matches TRBD2 (6 bases). CDR1 is LNHDA, CDR2 SQIVND, per germline (reference sequence). Trimming removed 5 bases from V and 12 bases from J, with 15 bases in between. CDR3 size: 12 residues. The CDR3 coding sequence is TGTGCCAGTAGTTGGAGGGAGGCTACTCAGTATTTT. Translation gives CASSWREATQYF.

In its sample, this clone was seen many times. CDR3 loop: CSAREGNTGELFF. For the CDR3, the DNA is TGCAGTGCTAGAGAGGGGAACACCGGGGAGCTGTTTTTT. The chain links TRBV20-1 to TRBJ2-2; D remains ambiguous. CDR1 is DFQATT, CDR2 SNEGSKA, per germline (reference sequence). Trimming took 0 bases from V and 1 from J, leaving 3 bases between them. There are 13 residues in the CDR3.

This clone was seen ten or more times. The rearrangement joins TRBV28 to TRBJ1-5; 9 nucleotides align to TRBD1. Germline lookup yields CDR1 MDHEN and CDR2 SYDVKM. The CDR3 is 15 amino acids. Germline trimming cut 4 bases from V and 5 bases from J; bases unmatched to any gene: 6. The CDR3 loop is CASSSSGTGYQPQHF. In DNA form, the CDR3 reads TGTGCCAGCAGTTCATCCGGGACAGGGTATCAGCCCCAGCATTTT.

This clone was seen repeatedly, ten times or more. The chain links TRBV7-9 to TRBJ2-5; D is perhaps TRBD2 (7 bases). This CDR3 contains 16 residues. Germline V gives CDR1 SEHNR, CDR2 FQNEAQ (reference sequence). The V end lost 1 base, the J end lost 5 bases, and 17 bases lay between the germline ends. In nucleotides, the CDR3 is TGTGCCAGCAGCTTAGTGCGGGGGCGCGTTCGGGAGACCCAGTACTTC. Encoded protein: CASSLVRGRVRETQYF.

This clone occurred a few times. V usage is TRBV2 and J usage is TRBJ1-1, with a tentative D call TRBD1 (5 bases). This CDR3 has 12 amino acids. The ends were cut back, 10 bases at V and 1 base at J, with 10 bases in the middle. CDR1 and CDR2 from the germline V gene are SNHLY and FYNNEI. The CDR3 region is CANLDKNTEAFF. DNA of the CDR3: TGTGCCAACTTGGACAAGAACACTGAAGCTTTCTTT.

CDR3 residues: CASSLVTHEQFF. Written as DNA, the CDR3 is TGTGCCAGCAGCTTAGTGACCCATGAGCAGTTCTTC. This chain uses TRBV7-9 with TRBJ2-1; no clear D gene. CDR1 is SEHNR, CDR2 FQNEAQ, per germline (reference sequence). This CDR3 has 12 residues. The germline V and J ends were trimmed by 1 base and 8 bases, with 6 bases remaining between them.

As concerns this clone: A junction boundary mismatches the germline segment, possibly from a read error. This chain connects TRBV7-7 to TRBJ2-7, with 11 bases lining up with TRBD2. The CDR3 is 18 residues long. Germline CDR1 reads SSHAT; CDR2 reads FNYEAQ (reference sequence). The CDR3 spells CASSLVSLAGVVSYEQYF. The CDR3 nucleotides read TGTGCTAGCAGCTTAGTTTCACTAGCGGGAGTCGTCTCCTACGAGCAGTACTTC.

This clone was detected many times. The chain carries TRBV6-1 and TRBJ1-5; D is undetermined. Trimming left V 5 bases short and J 5 bases short, with 13 bases between. The CDR3 length is 14 residues. Germline V gene sequence: CDR1 MNHNS, CDR2 SASEGT. The CDR3 DNA reads TGTGCCAGCAGTTCAAGAATGGGCGATCAGCCCCAGCATTTT. It codes for CASSSRMGDQPQHF.

About this clone: The same CDR3 also results from other DNA sequences found in this sample. J is TRBJ1-3 and V is TRBV7-9, with D unclear. This CDR3 region has 14 residues. The V gene's germline CDR1 is SEHNR and CDR2 FQNEAQ (reference sequence). The V end lost 5 bases, the J end lost 1 base, and 9 bases lay between the germline ends. The DNA for the CDR3 is TGTGCCAGCAGCCAGGTTTCTTCTGGAAACACCATATATTTT. Translating it yields CASSQVSSGNTIYF.

This clone rates as medium-sized. The chain uses TRBV28 and TRBJ2-7; D is ambiguous. V lost 6 bases and J 9 bases, leaving 12 bases between the germline ends. The CDR3 is 11 residues long. CDR1 and CDR2 (germline): MDHEN, SYDVKM. The DNA of the CDR3 is TGTGCCAGCAGCATTTCCTTGGGGCAGTACTTC. It specifies CASSISLGQYF.

V and J are TRBV9 and TRBJ2-1; 9 positions match TRBD2. Germline-derived CDR1 and CDR2 are SGDLS and YYNGEE. This CDR3 spans 17 amino acids. Losses at the gene ends were 3 bases for V and 6 bases for J; bases not matched to a gene: 13. The CDR3: CASSASVGGLAINEQFF. The CDR3, as DNA: TGTGCCAGCAGCGCGAGCGTGGGGGGACTAGCAATCAATGAGCAGTTCTTC. Using reference TRBV9 and TRBJ2-1 for the parts outside the CDR3, the full variable domain is DSGVTQTPKHLITATGQRVTLRCSPRSGDLSVYWYQQSLDQGLQFLIQYYNGEERAKGNILERFSAQQFPDLHSELNLSSLELGDSALYFCASSASVGGLAINEQFFGPGTRLTVL.

The chain links TRBV9 to TRBJ2-3, with D unclear. Trimming pared 4 bases from V and 5 bases from J, leaving 14 bases between. The CDR3 spans 14 residues. CDR1 and CDR2 from the germline V gene are SGDLS and YYNGEE. CDR3 sequence reads: CASSPQWGRDTQYF. The CDR3 region has the DNA TGTGCCAGCAGCCCACAGTGGGGTCGAGATACGCAGTATTTT.

This clone was detected ten times or more. The chain recombines TRBV4-3 with TRBJ1-3, with unresolved D. The CDR3 spans 13 residues. The V and J ends lost 1 base and 5 bases respectively, with 6 bases between them. Germline V CDR1 and CDR2: LGHNA, YSLEER. For the CDR3, the DNA is TGCGCCAGCAGCCAAGTTATCCGAAACACCATATATTTT. This codes for CASSQVIRNTIYF.

The V gene is TRBV6-5, the J gene TRBJ2-1, with unresolved D. Trimming pared 2 bases from V and 4 bases from J, leaving 9 bases between. The CDR3 runs 14 residues. Germline CDR1 MNHEY, CDR2 SVGAGI. CDR3 in amino acids: CASSYQRDYNEQFF. CDR3 coding DNA: TGTGCCAGCAGTTACCAGCGTGATTACAATGAGCAGTTCTTC.

The gene calls are TRBV6-1 and TRBJ1-3, with D perhaps matching TRBD1 (6 bases). CDR3 length equals 15 residues. With 6 bases removed from V and 3 bases from J, the gap between germline ends came to 15 bases. CDR1 and CDR2 from the germline V gene are MNHNS and SASEGT. The CDR3 region is CASRPPRGGGNTIYF. CDR3 bases: TGTGCCAGCAGGCCCCCGAGGGGGGGTGGAAACACCATATATTTT.

This clone was counted at least ten times. This chain links TRBV9 with TRBJ1-1, with D possibly being TRBD1 (5 bases). The CDR3 is 12 amino acids. The germline gives CDR1 SGDLS, CDR2 YYNGEE. Trimming stripped 0 bases from V and 6 bases from J, with 6 bases between. As DNA, the CDR3 is TGTGCCAGCAGCGTAGGGGACGCTGAAGCTTTCTTT. Protein: CASSVGDAEAFF.

Ten or more counts support this clone. The chain uses TRBV27 and TRBJ2-1, with TRBD1 as a possible D gene (6 bases). V was pared by 5 bases and J by 1 base, with 9 bases between. The CDR3 length is 14 residues. The germline V gene encodes CDR1 MNHEY and CDR2 SMNVEV (reference sequence). DNA for the CDR3: TGTGCCAGCAGTGGGGGCGGGTCCTACAATGAGCAGTTCTTC. This encodes CASSGGGSYNEQFF.

The J gene is TRBJ1-2, the V gene TRBV20-1; D call uncertain. CDR1 and CDR2 from the germline V gene are DFQATT and SNEGSKA (reference sequence). Trimming cost V 3 bases and J 2 bases, with 16 bases left between them. The CDR3 length is 15 residues. The CDR3 spells CSARGFTPENYGYTF. The CDR3 DNA sequence: TGCAGTGCTAGGGGTTTCACACCAGAAAACTATGGCTACACCTTC.